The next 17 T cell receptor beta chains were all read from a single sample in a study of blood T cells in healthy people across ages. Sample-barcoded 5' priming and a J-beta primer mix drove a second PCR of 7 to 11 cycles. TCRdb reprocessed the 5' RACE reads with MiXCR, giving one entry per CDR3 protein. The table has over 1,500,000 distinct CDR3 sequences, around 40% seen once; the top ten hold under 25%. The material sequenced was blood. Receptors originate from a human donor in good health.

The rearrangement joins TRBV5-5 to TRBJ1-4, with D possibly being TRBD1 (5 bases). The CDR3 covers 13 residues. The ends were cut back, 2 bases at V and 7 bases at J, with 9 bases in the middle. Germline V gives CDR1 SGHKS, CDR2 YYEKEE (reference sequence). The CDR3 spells CASSLQATEKLFF. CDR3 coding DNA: TGTGCCAGCAGCTTACAGGCTACTGAAAAACTGTTTTTT.

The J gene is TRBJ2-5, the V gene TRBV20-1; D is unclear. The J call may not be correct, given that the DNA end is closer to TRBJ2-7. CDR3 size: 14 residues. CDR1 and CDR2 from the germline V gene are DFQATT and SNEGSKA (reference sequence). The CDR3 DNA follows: TGCAGTGCTAGGAGTCTTGGGCAGTATTACGAGCAGTACTTC. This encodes CSARSLGQYYEQYF.

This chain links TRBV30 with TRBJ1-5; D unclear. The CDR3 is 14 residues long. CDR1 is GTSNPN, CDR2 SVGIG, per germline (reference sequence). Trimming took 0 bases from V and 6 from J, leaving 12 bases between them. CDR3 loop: CAWSVARVGQPQHF. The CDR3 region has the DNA TGTGCCTGGAGTGTTGCCCGGGTAGGTCAGCCCCAGCATTTT.

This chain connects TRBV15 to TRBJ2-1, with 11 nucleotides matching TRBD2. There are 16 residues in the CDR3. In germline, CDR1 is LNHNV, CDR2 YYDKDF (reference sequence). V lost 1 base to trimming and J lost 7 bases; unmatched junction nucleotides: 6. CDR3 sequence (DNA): TGTGCCACCAGCAGAGGGGTTACTAGCGGGGGAAATGAGCAGTTCTTC. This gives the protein CATSRGVTSGGNEQFF.

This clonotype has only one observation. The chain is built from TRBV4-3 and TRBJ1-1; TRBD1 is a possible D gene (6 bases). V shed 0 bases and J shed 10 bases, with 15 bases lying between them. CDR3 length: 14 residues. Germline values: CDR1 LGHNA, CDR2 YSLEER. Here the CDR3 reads CASSQDRQARIAFF. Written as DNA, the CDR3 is TGCGCCAGCAGCCAAGATAGACAGGCCCGGATAGCTTTCTTT.

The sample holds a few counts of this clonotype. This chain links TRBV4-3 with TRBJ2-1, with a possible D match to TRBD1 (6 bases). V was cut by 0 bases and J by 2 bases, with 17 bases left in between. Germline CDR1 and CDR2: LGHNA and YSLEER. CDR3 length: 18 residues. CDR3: CASSQEIPGADTYNEQFF. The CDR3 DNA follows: TGCGCCAGCAGCCAAGAAATTCCAGGGGCCGATACCTACAATGAGCAGTTCTTC.

In DNA, the CDR3 is TGTGCCATCAGTGAGTCAAGGGGCGCGGGCGGCTACACCTTC. The encoded protein is CAISESRGAGGYTF. This sequence joins TRBV10-3 and TRBJ1-2; D is possibly TRBD1 (5 bases). The germline V gene encodes CDR1 ENHRY and CDR2 SYGVKD. The CDR3 has 14 amino acids. The V end was cut by 0 bases, the J end by 8 bases, with 13 bases between.

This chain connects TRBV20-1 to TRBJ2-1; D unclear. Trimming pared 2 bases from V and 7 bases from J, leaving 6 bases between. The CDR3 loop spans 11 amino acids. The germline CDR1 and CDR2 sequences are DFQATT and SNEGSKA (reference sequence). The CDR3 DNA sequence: TGCAGTGCTAGAAGGGCGAATGAGCAGTTCTTC. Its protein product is CSARRANEQFF.

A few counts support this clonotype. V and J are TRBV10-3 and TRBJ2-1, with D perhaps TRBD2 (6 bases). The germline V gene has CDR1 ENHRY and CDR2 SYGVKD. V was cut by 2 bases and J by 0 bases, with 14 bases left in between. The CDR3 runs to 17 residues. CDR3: CAISEPGDGGSYNEQFF. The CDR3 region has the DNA TGTGCCATCAGTGAGCCGGGAGACGGGGGCTCCTACAATGAGCAGTTCTTC.

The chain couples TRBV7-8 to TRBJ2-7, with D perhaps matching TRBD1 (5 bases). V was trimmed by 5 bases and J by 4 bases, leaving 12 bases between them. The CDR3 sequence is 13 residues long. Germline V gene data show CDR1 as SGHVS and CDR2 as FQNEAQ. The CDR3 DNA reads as TGTGCCAGCAGCAACAGGATCGCTTACGAGCAGTACTTC. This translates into CASSNRIAYEQYF.

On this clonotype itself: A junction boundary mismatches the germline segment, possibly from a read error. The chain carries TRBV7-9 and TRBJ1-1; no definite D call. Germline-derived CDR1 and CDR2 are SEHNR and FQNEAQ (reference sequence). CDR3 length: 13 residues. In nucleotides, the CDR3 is TGTGCCAACAGCCGTGACCCGAACACTGAAGCTTTCTTT. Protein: CANSRDPNTEAFF.

The CDR3 coding sequence is TGCAGCGTTGAGGCCGCCGGGGAACCAGAGACCCAGTACTTC. This translates into CSVEAAGEPETQYF. The rearrangement joins TRBV29-1 to TRBJ2-5, with D tentatively TRBD2 (5 bases). Germline CDR1 and CDR2: SQVTM and ANQGSEA. CDR3 size: 14 residues. Trimming removed 3 bases at V and 4 bases at J, with 15 bases between.

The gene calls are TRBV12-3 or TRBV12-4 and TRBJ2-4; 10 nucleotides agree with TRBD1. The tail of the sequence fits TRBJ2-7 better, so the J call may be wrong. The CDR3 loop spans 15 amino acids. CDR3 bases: TGTGCCAGCAGTGAGACCGGGACAGGGGTCCACGAGCAGTACTTC. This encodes CASSETGTGVHEQYF.

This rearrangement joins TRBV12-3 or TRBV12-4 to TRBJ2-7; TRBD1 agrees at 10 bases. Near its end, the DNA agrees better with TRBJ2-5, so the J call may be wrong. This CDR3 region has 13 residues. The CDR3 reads CASSSDRGGTQYF. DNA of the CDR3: TGTGCCAGCAGTTCGGACAGGGGGGGGACCCAGTACTTC.

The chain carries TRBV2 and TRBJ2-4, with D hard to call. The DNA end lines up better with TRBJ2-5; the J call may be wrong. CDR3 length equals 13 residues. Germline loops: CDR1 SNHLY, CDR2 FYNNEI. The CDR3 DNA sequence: TGTGCCAGCAATCTACCAGATCAAGAGACCCAGTACTTC. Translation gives CASNLPDQETQYF.

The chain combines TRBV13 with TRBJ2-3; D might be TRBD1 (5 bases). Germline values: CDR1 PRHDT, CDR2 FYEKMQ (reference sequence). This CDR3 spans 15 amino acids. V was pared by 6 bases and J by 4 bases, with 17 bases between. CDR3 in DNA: TGTGCCAGCAGGGGGCCGACCGTCCGGGCAGATACGCAGTATTTT. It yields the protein CASRGPTVRADTQYF.

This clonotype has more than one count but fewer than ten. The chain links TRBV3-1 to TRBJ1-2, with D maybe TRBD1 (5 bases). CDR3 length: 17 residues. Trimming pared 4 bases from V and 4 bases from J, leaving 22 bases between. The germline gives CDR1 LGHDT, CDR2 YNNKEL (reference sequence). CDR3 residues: CASSPVPGFGGPYGYTF. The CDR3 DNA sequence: TGTGCCAGCAGCCCCGTCCCAGGGTTCGGTGGGCCCTATGGCTACACCTTC.